These 30 T cell receptor beta chains share one sample of origin, sequenced in a study of cytomegalovirus exposure and HLA in healthy donors. Repertoires were generated with immunoSEQ multiplex PCR, while TCRdb's copy carries only in-frame clones and drops some. The table lists tens of thousands of clones, roughly 94% of them singletons. Input material: PBMCs. These receptors were taken from a young woman in good health and CMV-seronegative.

The chain links TRBV9 to TRBJ1-3, with D tentatively TRBD1 (6 bases). Germline CDR1 is SGDLS and CDR2 is YYNGEE. This CDR3 region has 16 residues. Trimming left V 0 bases short and J 1 base short, with 11 bases between. In DNA, the CDR3 is TGTGCCAGCAGCGTAGCTCTGACAGGTTCTGGAAACACCATATATTTT. The encoded protein is CASSVALTGSGNTIYF.

The chain links TRBV28 to TRBJ2-2; 9 positions match TRBD1. V lost 5 bases and J lost 5; bases outside the gene matches: 3. The CDR3 spans 14 residues. The germline V gene encodes CDR1 MDHEN and CDR2 SYDVKM. CDR3 loop: CASSHGQGTGELFF. CDR3 coding DNA: TGTGCCAGCAGTCATGGACAGGGGACCGGGGAGCTGTTTTTT.

The chain recombines TRBV27 with TRBJ1-5; the D gene is possibly TRBD1 (5 bases). Germline CDR1 reads MNHEY; CDR2 reads SMNVEV (reference sequence). The CDR3 is 15 residues long. Trimming stripped 0 bases from V and 1 base from J, with 7 bases between. DNA of the CDR3: TGTGCCAGCAGTTTATCGGGGCAGAGCAATCAGCCCCAGCATTTT. Translation gives CASSLSGQSNQPQHF.

The chain links TRBV18 to TRBJ2-7; 10 bases line up with TRBD1. The CDR3 totals 15 residues. V dropped 1 base and J dropped 2; count of bases not matched to a gene: 2. The germline V gene encodes CDR1 KGHSH and CDR2 LQKENI. The chain's CDR3 is CASSPLGQGAYEQYF. CDR3 nucleotide sequence: TGTGCCAGCTCACCACTCGGACAGGGGGCCTACGAGCAGTACTTC.

This chain uses TRBV5-5 with TRBJ2-7, with a tentative D call TRBD1 (5 bases). The ends were cut back, 0 bases at V and 4 bases at J, with 5 bases in the middle. Looked up from germline, CDR1 is SGHKS and CDR2 is YYEKEE (reference sequence). The CDR3 runs to 12 residues. The CDR3 here is CASSLEGYEQYF. The CDR3 nucleotides are TGTGCCAGCAGCTTGGAGGGGTACGAGCAGTACTTC. The complete variable domain, with remaining parts taken from reference TRBV5-5 and TRBJ2-7, reads DAGVTQSPTHLIKTRGQQVTLRCSPISGHKSVSWYQQVLGQGPQFIFQYYEKEERGRGNFPDRFSARQFPNYSSELNVNALLLGDSALYLCASSLEGYEQYFGPGTRLTVT.

The chain recombines TRBV18 with TRBJ2-6; possible D gene TRBD1, 6 bases. Germline values: CDR1 KGHSH, CDR2 LQKENI. The CDR3 is 16 residues long. V lost 0 bases to trimming and J lost 0 bases, with 6 bases between them. CDR3 DNA sequence: TGTGCCAGCTCACCACCCAGGGGCTCTGGGGCCAACGTCCTGACTTTC. Translation gives CASSPPRGSGANVLTF.

This chain joins TRBV7-2 and TRBJ2-7, with TRBD1 identical over 8 bases. Germline values: CDR1 SGHTA, CDR2 FQGNSA. V trimming: 5 bases; J trimming: 2 bases; junction bases outside the gene matches: 8. The CDR3 totals 15 residues. The CDR3 DNA sequence: TGTGCCAGCAGCATTCCGGACAGGGAAGCCTACGAGCAGTACTTC. Protein: CASSIPDREAYEQYF.

The chain combines TRBV7-6 with TRBJ2-2, with 9 bases that match TRBD1. Trimming took 5 bases from V and 0 from J; bases not matched to a gene: 4. The CDR3 length is 16 residues. Germline V gene lookup returns CDR1 SGHVS and CDR2 FNYEAQ. The CDR3 is CASSPTGGSNTGELFF. The CDR3 nucleotides are TGTGCCAGCAGCCCCACAGGGGGCTCGAACACCGGGGAGCTGTTTTTT.

CDR3 sequence reads: CASSLDYQETQYF. CDR3 in DNA: TGCGCCAGCAGCTTGGACTATCAAGAGACCCAGTACTTC. The chain combines TRBV5-1 with TRBJ2-5, with D unresolved. In germline, CDR1 is SGHRS, CDR2 YFSETQ. V lost 0 bases, J lost 2 bases, and 5 bases lay in between. The CDR3 has 13 amino acids.

This clone was detected once. This chain connects TRBV6-6 to TRBJ2-5, with 10 bases matching TRBD2. CDR3 length: 16 residues. With V trimmed by 6 bases and J by 5 bases, 12 bases remained unmatched. Germline lookup yields CDR1 MNHNY and CDR2 SVGAGI (reference sequence). Here the CDR3 reads CASSGSSGGLGETQYF. The CDR3 DNA reads as TGTGCCAGCAGCGGATCTAGCGGGGGCCTCGGGGAGACCCAGTACTTC.

J is TRBJ2-1 and V is TRBV5-6; 8 bases fit TRBD2. The germline CDR1 and CDR2 sequences are SGHDT and YYEEEE. The CDR3 consists of 16 residues. V was pared by 0 bases and J by 7 bases, with 9 bases of the junction left unmatched. CDR3 in amino acids: CASSLAASGPVNEQFF. In DNA form, the CDR3 reads TGTGCCAGCAGCTTGGCGGCTAGCGGGCCGGTTAATGAGCAGTTCTTC.

Here the CDR3 DNA reads TGTGCCTGGAGTTTGGGAGTTTCGGTGACCTACGAGCAGTACTTC. It is translated as CAWSLGVSVTYEQYF. This sequence joins TRBV30 and TRBJ2-7, with D possibly TRBD2 on 5 matching bases. The germline CDR1 and CDR2 sequences are GTSNPN and SVGIG (reference sequence). The V end was cut by 2 bases, the J end by 2 bases, with 16 bases between. The CDR3 is 15 amino acids.

The chain has TRBV7-9 and TRBJ2-5, with 12 bases matching TRBD2. The length of the CDR3 is 15 residues. V lost 3 bases, J lost 5 bases, and 4 bases stayed unmatched. Looked up from germline, CDR1 is SEHNR and CDR2 is FQNEAQ (reference sequence). Here the CDR3 reads CASSFSGTSGETQYF. In DNA form, the CDR3 reads TGTGCCAGCAGCTTCAGCGGGACTAGCGGGGAGACCCAGTACTTC.

The chain joins TRBV11-2 to TRBJ1-2; 9 bases match TRBD1. V lost 3 bases to trimming and J lost 7 bases; unmatched junction nucleotides: 9. This CDR3 comprises 15 residues. The germline V gene has CDR1 SGHAT and CDR2 FQNNGV. The CDR3, as DNA: TGTGCCAGCAGCTTTGGGAAACAGGGGGCTTTTGGCTACACCTTC. Translated: CASSFGKQGAFGYTF. Looking up the rest from reference TRBV11-2 and TRBJ1-2 gives the full variable domain: EAGVAQSPRYKIIEKRQSVAFWCNPISGHATLYWYQQILGQGPKLLIQFQNNGVVDDSQLPKDRFSAERLKGVDSTLKIQPAKLEDSAVYLCASSFGKQGAFGYTFGSGTRLTVV.

In DNA, the CDR3 is TGTGCCAGCAGTTCAGGGGGGATAGAAGCTTTCTTT. Residues: CASSSGGIEAFF. J is TRBJ1-1 and V is TRBV6-5, with 7 bases identical to TRBD1. The CDR3 loop spans 12 amino acids. Per germline, CDR1 MNHEY and CDR2 SVGAGI. Germline trimming cut 4 bases from V and 8 bases from J; bases unmatched to any gene: 4.

The chain couples TRBV28 to TRBJ2-7; tentative D call: TRBD2 (6 bases). CDR1 MDHEN and CDR2 SYDVKM come from the germline V gene. Trimming removed 4 bases at V and 2 bases at J, with 15 bases between. The CDR3 consists of 15 residues. In DNA, the CDR3 is TGTGCCAGCAGTTCCAAGGGACTCGTGCCCTACGAGCAGTACTTC. Its protein product is CASSSKGLVPYEQYF. Supplemented by reference TRBV28 and TRBJ2-7, the full variable domain reads DVKVTQSSRYLVKRTGEKVFLECVQDMDHENMFWYRQDPGLGLRLIYFSYDVKMKEKGDIPEGYSVSREKKERFSLILESASTNQTSMYLCASSSKGLVPYEQYFGPGTRLTVT.

V is TRBV10-1 and J is TRBJ2-3, with 7 bases that match TRBD1. In germline, CDR1 is WNHNN, CDR2 SYGVQD (reference sequence). CDR3 length: 17 amino acids. V was clipped by 5 bases and J by 0 bases; unmatched bases: 11. CDR3 in amino acids: CASSLTGATASTDTQYF. Here the CDR3 DNA reads TGCGCCAGCAGTCTCACAGGGGCTACAGCTAGCACAGATACGCAGTATTTT.

This clone was counted between two and nine times. The rearrangement links TRBV14 to TRBJ1-2, with 9 bases identical to TRBD1. The CDR3 contains 13 residues. The V gene's germline CDR1 is SGHDN and CDR2 FVKESK. V was clipped by 4 bases and J by 6 bases; unmatched bases: 3. The CDR3 coding sequence is TGTGCCAGCAGCCCGGACAGGGGCCATGGCTACACCTTC. Its translation: CASSPDRGHGYTF.

The CDR3 DNA reads as TGTGCCTGGAGTGTCGGGGGTTCTGGGGCCAACGTCCTGACTTTC. It is translated as CAWSVGGSGANVLTF. This chain joins TRBV30 and TRBJ2-6; the D gene is possibly TRBD2 (6 bases). The CDR3 consists of 15 residues. CDR1 is GTSNPN and CDR2 is SVGIG in the germline V gene (reference sequence). Deletions cut 0 bases from V and 1 base from J, with 7 bases between.

The V call is TRBV28, the J call TRBJ1-1; unclear D gene. V was clipped by 8 bases and J by 1 base, with 8 bases between them. The germline CDR1 and CDR2 sequences are MDHEN and SYDVKM. The CDR3 sequence is 12 residues long. CDR3 loop: CASVAANTEAFF. The DNA of the CDR3 is TGTGCCAGCGTGGCCGCGAACACTGAAGCTTTCTTT.

As for this clone: The sample contains more than one DNA sequence encoding this CDR3. The J gene is TRBJ1-1, the V gene TRBV7-9, with a tentative D call TRBD1 (6 bases). This CDR3 region has 14 residues. Trimming left V 1 base short and J 1 base short, with 7 bases between. CDR1 and CDR2 from the germline V gene are SEHNR and FQNEAQ (reference sequence). CDR3 region: CASSLGGGNTEAFF. The CDR3 DNA reads TGTGCCAGCAGCTTAGGAGGGGGGAACACTGAAGCTTTCTTT.

The chain combines TRBV29-1 with TRBJ1-1; 12 nucleotides match TRBD1. This CDR3 has 13 amino acids. Germline values: CDR1 SQVTM, CDR2 ANQGSEA. V was clipped by 6 bases and J by 6 bases; unmatched bases: 5. The CDR3 coding sequence is TGCAGCGTCCGGGACAGGGGGCAGTCTGAAGCTTTCTTT. Translation: CSVRDRGQSEAFF.

This clone has a single count. The rearrangement uses TRBV28 and TRBJ2-5, with 7 bases identical to TRBD2. The CDR3 consists of 15 residues. Per the germline V gene, CDR1 is MDHEN and CDR2 is SYDVKM. V was clipped by 8 bases and J by 1 base; unmatched bases: 10. The DNA for the CDR3 is TGTGCCAGCGGGGGGGGGTCTGTTCTCCAAGAGACCCAGTACTTC. This encodes CASGGGSVLQETQYF. The full variable domain, in which reference TRBV28 and TRBJ2-5 provide the parts outside the CDR3, is DVKVTQSSRYLVKRTGEKVFLECVQDMDHENMFWYRQDPGLGLRLIYFSYDVKMKEKGDIPEGYSVSREKKERFSLILESASTNQTSMYLCASGGGSVLQETQYFGPGTRLLVL.

The V call is TRBV5-1, the J call TRBJ2-5; 9 nucleotides agree with TRBD2. CDR1 and CDR2 from the germline V gene are SGHRS and YFSETQ. CDR3 size: 17 residues. V shed 5 bases, J shed 11 bases, and the junction held 22 bases outside the gene matches. The CDR3: CASSRDSFGTSPSGQYF. In DNA, the CDR3 is TGCGCCAGCAGTCGAGACTCTTTTGGGACTAGCCCCTCGGGTCAGTACTTC.

This clone has more than one count but fewer than ten. This chain uses TRBV18 with TRBJ1-1; 7 nucleotides align to TRBD1. Germline-derived CDR1 and CDR2 are KGHSH and LQKENI. V shed 0 bases, J shed 4 bases, and the junction held 5 bases outside the gene matches. CDR3 length: 15 residues. CDR3 sequence: CASSPPRGQGTEAFF. CDR3 sequence (DNA): TGTGCCAGCTCACCACCGAGGGGGCAGGGCACTGAAGCTTTCTTT.

This chain links TRBV11-2 with TRBJ2-5, with TRBD2 matching 8 bases. Germline loops: CDR1 SGHAT, CDR2 FQNNGV. This CDR3 is built from 16 residues. Unmatched junction bases numbered 7, after V lost 0 bases and J lost 4 bases. The CDR3 DNA follows: TGTGCCAGCAGCTTAGATATGATTGCGGGGGGAGAGACCCAGTACTTC. This codes for CASSLDMIAGGETQYF. Looking up the rest from reference TRBV11-2 and TRBJ2-5 gives the full variable domain: EAGVAQSPRYKIIEKRQSVAFWCNPISGHATLYWYQQILGQGPKLLIQFQNNGVVDDSQLPKDRFSAERLKGVDSTLKIQPAKLEDSAVYLCASSLDMIAGGETQYFGPGTRLLVL.

The chain links TRBV23-1 to TRBJ2-7; 7 positions match TRBD1. TRBV23-1 belongs to the ORF category, with a function that is uncertain. The V gene end was trimmed by 1 base and the J gene end by 0 bases; junction bases not matched to a gene: 12. The CDR3 has 18 residues. The CDR3 region has the DNA TGCGCCAGCAGTCAATTGGGGGCCTCAGGGGGTGGCTCCTACGAGCAGTACTTC. This translates into CASSQLGASGGGSYEQYF.

The chain combines TRBV30 with TRBJ2-1; TRBD1 aligns across 7 bases. V shed 5 bases and J 7 bases; nucleotides not matched to a gene: 8. Per the germline V gene, CDR1 is GTSNPN and CDR2 is SVGIG (reference sequence). The CDR3 totals 13 residues. This CDR3 is CAWGRQGLNEQFF. The CDR3 DNA is TGTGCCTGGGGCCGACAGGGCCTAAATGAGCAGTTCTTC.

The rearrangement links TRBV5-6 to TRBJ2-7; 7 positions match TRBD1. Germline trimming cut 4 bases from V and 1 base from J; bases unmatched to any gene: 14. The CDR3 runs 17 residues. Germline lookup yields CDR1 SGHDT and CDR2 YYEEEE. The DNA for the CDR3 is TGTGCCAGCAGCCCAATTCTATCCGGACAGGCATCCTACGAGCAGTACTTC. This translates into CASSPILSGQASYEQYF.

This rearrangement joins TRBV7-2 to TRBJ2-3, with unresolved D. V lost 6 bases and J 6 bases, leaving 13 bases between the germline ends. The CDR3 has 13 residues. Germline V lookup: CDR1 SGHTA, CDR2 FQGNSA. Written as DNA, the CDR3 is TGTGCCAGCAGATCCCCCACAATCGATACGCAGTATTTT. Translated, it gives CASRSPTIDTQYF.